What follows are 11 T cell receptor beta chains derived from one specimen sequenced in a study. TCRdb fed the 5' RACE reads into MiXCR, producing one record per CDR3 protein. The top ten clones hold around 3.3% of a sample with around 5,300 distinct CDR3 sequences, around 70% of them seen once. The sample was naive CD4+ T cells sorted from blood. The subset: naive CD4+ T cells, CD4+CD45RA+CD25-. These receptors were obtained from a female donor with breast cancer.

The chain employs TRBV20-1 and TRBJ2-1; no definite D call. The CDR3 loop spans 14 amino acids. The V gene's germline CDR1 is DFQATT and CDR2 SNEGSKA (reference sequence). Trimming removed 3 bases from V and 9 bases from J, with 18 bases in between. The CDR3 here is CSASLPNTYSEQFF. The CDR3 nucleotides are TGCAGTGCTAGTTTGCCTAATACCTATAGTGAGCAGTTCTTC.

This clonotype was recorded once. The genes are TRBV5-6 and TRBJ2-5, with 10 nucleotides matching TRBD2. Trimming cost V 6 bases and J 5 bases; bases outside gene matches: 7. Looked up from germline, CDR1 is SGHDT and CDR2 is YYEEEE. The CDR3 is made up of 14 amino acids. CDR3 in DNA: TGTGCCAGCATCTTAGCGGGAGGCGAGGAGACCCAGTACTTC. It is translated as CASILAGGEETQYF.

The chain combines TRBV20-1 with TRBJ2-5; 7 bases fit TRBD1. The CDR3 spans 12 residues. Germline-derived CDR1 and CDR2 are DFQATT and SNEGSKA (reference sequence). Losses at the gene ends were 6 bases for V and 4 bases for J; bases not matched to a gene: 5. CDR3 region: CSAIGGGETQYF. The CDR3 DNA reads as TGCAGTGCGATAGGGGGCGGAGAGACCCAGTACTTC.

This clonotype was picked up one time. V usage is TRBV7-9 and J usage is TRBJ2-2; TRBD1 is a possible D gene (6 bases). V was cut by 5 bases and J by 3 bases, with 13 bases left in between. Germline values: CDR1 SEHNR, CDR2 FQNEAQ (reference sequence). The length of the CDR3 is 15 residues. The CDR3 DNA is TGTGCCAGCAGCCCAGGGGCAGATCACACCGGGGAGCTGTTTTTT. It specifies CASSPGADHTGELFF.

This clonotype was counted between two and nine times. V is TRBV5-5 and J is TRBJ1-4; D uncertain. CDR1 and CDR2 from the germline V gene are SGHKS and YYEKEE (reference sequence). The CDR3 sequence is 13 residues long. V shed 2 bases and J shed 5 bases, with 7 bases lying between them. Here the CDR3 DNA reads TGTGCCAGCAGCTTTTCCGGGAATGAAAAACTGTTTTTT. Amino acids: CASSFSGNEKLFF.

The rearrangement links TRBV14 to TRBJ1-1; no firm D call. Deletions cut 4 bases from V and 5 bases from J, with 23 bases between. The CDR3 has 17 amino acids. Germline V CDR1 and CDR2: SGHDN, FVKESK. The CDR3 protein is CASSPRRLEGLSTEAFF. CDR3 sequence (DNA): TGTGCCAGCAGCCCTCGCAGGCTAGAGGGTCTTTCGACTGAAGCTTTCTTT.

The chain combines TRBV20-1 with TRBJ1-3; 7 nucleotides match TRBD1. V gave up 6 bases and J gave up 3 bases; unmatched junction bases: 2. Germline assignment: CDR1 DFQATT and CDR2 SNEGSKA (reference sequence). The CDR3 is 12 residues long. The CDR3 nucleotides are TGCAGTGCCCGGGACAGTGGAAACACCATATATTTT. Translating it yields CSARDSGNTIYF.

This clonotype is classed as large. This chain links TRBV12-3 or TRBV12-4 with TRBJ2-7; D possibly uses TRBD1 or TRBD2 (5 bases each). CDR3 length equals 14 residues. Deletions cut 5 bases from V and 4 bases from J, with 15 bases between. This chain's CDR3 is CASSRTGTQYEQYF. The CDR3 nucleotides read TGTGCCAGCAGTCGTACCGGGACCCAATACGAGCAGTACTTC.

This clonotype was seen only once. For the CDR3, the DNA is TGCAGTGCTAGTGGGGTGCCAGATGCCCAAGAGACCCAGTACTTC. It codes for CSASGVPDAQETQYF. This chain links TRBV20-1 with TRBJ2-5; D call uncertain. Germline loops: CDR1 DFQATT, CDR2 SNEGSKA (reference sequence). This CDR3 has 15 amino acids. Between the trimmed V and J ends, which lost 3 bases and 1 base, there was a span of 15 bases.

The chain has TRBV20-1 and TRBJ2-7; the match to TRBD2 covers 9 bases. V shed 0 bases and J 7 bases; nucleotides not matched to a gene: 7. This CDR3 is built from 14 residues. Germline CDR1 reads DFQATT; CDR2 reads SNEGSKA (reference sequence). CDR3 protein: CSARESSGVWEQYF. CDR3 bases: TGCAGTGCTAGAGAGTCTAGCGGGGTGTGGGAGCAGTACTTC.

This chain uses TRBV12-3 or TRBV12-4 with TRBJ1-5; unclear D gene. Deletions cut 6 bases from V and 2 bases from J, with 14 bases between. The CDR3 is 15 residues long. The CDR3 loop reads CASSRAGNGNQPQHF. DNA for the CDR3: TGTGCCAGCAGCCGAGCGGGGAATGGCAATCAGCCCCAGCATTTT.